This T cell receptor (beta chain) was documented in a study of cytomegalovirus exposure and HLA in healthy donors. Across the study: Roughly 80 million unique TCRs from HLA-typed donors made up an early data release.

Vbeta (60) and Jbeta (13) primers were used in the PCR. The table came from immunoSEQ multiplex PCR; TCRdb's copy has only in-frame clones and leaves some out. The sample includes 200,000 to 250,000 clones, more than 75% of them seen just once. Germline trimming cut 0 bases from V and 1 base from J; bases unmatched to any gene: 4. The CDR3 has 17 amino acids. CDR1 is SGHNT and CDR2 is YYREEE in the germline V gene (reference sequence). The clonotype comes from a human donor in good health. What was sequenced was PBMCs. The rearrangement uses TRBV5-4 and TRBJ2-3; 11 positions match TRBD2. This CDR3 reads CASSLGLAGRGTDTQYF. CDR3 sequence (DNA): TGTGCCAGCAGCTTGGGACTAGCGGGGAGGGGCACAGATACGCAGTATTTT.